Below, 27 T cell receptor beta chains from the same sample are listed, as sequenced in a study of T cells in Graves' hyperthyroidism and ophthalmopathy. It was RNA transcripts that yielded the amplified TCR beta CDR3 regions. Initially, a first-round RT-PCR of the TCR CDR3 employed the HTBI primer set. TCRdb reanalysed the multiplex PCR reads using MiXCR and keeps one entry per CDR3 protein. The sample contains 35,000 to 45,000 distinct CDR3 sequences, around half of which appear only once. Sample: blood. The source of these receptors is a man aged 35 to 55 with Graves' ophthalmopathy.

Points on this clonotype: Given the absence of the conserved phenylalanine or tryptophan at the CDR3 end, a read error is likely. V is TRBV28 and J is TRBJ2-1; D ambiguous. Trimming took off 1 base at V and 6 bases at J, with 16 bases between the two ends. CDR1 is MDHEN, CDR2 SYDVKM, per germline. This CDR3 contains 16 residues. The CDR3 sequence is CASSLLPAPGGNEQFL. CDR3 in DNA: TGTGCCAGCAGTTTATTGCCGGCCCCGGGTGGCAATGAGCAGTTCCTC.

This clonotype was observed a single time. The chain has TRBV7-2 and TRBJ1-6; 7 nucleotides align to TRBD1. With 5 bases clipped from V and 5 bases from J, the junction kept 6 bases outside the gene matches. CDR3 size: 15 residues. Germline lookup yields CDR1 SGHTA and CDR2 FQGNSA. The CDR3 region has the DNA TGTGCCAGCAGCCCACGACAGGGCCATAATTCACCCCTCCACTTT. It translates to CASSPRQGHNSPLHF. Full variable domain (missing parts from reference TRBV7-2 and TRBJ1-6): GAGVSQSPSNKVTEKGKDVELRCDPISGHTALYWYRQSLGQGLEFLIYFQGNSAPDKSGLPSDRFSAERTGGSVSTLTIQRTQQEDSAVYLCASSPRQGHNSPLHFGNGTRLTVT.

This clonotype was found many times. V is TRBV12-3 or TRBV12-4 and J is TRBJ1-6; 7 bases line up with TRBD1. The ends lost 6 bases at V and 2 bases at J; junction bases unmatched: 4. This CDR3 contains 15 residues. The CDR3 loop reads CASSYQGAYNSPLHF. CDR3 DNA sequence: TGTGCCAGCAGCTACCAGGGGGCCTATAATTCACCCCTCCACTTT.

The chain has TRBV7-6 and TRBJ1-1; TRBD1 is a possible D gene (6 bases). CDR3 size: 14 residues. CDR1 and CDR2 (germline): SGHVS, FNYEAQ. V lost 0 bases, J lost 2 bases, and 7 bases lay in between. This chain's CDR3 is CASSLAGANTEAFF. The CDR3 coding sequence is TGTGCCAGCAGCTTAGCGGGGGCTAACACTGAAGCTTTCTTT.

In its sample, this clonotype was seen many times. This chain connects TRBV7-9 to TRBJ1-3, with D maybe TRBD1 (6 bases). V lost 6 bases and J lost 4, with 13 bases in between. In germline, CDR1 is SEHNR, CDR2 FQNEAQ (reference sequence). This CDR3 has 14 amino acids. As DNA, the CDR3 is TGTGCCAGCAGTCCGGGGGGCCTCGGAAACACCATATATTTT. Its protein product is CASSPGGLGNTIYF.

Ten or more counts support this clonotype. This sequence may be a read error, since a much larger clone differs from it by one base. The CDR3 here is CASSFRTESTEAFF. The CDR3 DNA sequence: TGCGCCAGCAGCTTCCGGACGGAAAGCACTGAAGCTTTCTTT. This rearrangement joins TRBV5-1 to TRBJ1-1; no reliable D call. V shed 2 bases and J shed 4 bases, with 12 bases lying between them. CDR3 length equals 14 residues. Germline CDR1 SGHRS, CDR2 YFSETQ.

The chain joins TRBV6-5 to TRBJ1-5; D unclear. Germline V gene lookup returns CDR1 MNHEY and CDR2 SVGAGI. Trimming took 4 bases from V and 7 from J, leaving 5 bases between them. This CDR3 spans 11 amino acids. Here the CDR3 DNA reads TGTGCCAGCAGTTTCGGACAGCCCCAGCATTTT. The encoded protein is CASSFGQPQHF.

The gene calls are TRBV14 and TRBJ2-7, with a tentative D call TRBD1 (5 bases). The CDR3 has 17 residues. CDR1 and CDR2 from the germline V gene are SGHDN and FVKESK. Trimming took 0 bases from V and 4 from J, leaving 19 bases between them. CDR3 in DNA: TGTGCCAGCAGCCAAGAGGTGGGCAGGGTCCATAGGTACGAGCAGTACTTC. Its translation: CASSQEVGRVHRYEQYF.

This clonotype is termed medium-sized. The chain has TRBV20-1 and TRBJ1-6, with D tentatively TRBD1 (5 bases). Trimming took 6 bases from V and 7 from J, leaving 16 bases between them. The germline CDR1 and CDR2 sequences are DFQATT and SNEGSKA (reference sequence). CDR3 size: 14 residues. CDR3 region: CSAPPGAGNSPLHF. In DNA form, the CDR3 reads TGCAGTGCACCCCCAGGCGCAGGGAATTCACCCCTCCACTTT.

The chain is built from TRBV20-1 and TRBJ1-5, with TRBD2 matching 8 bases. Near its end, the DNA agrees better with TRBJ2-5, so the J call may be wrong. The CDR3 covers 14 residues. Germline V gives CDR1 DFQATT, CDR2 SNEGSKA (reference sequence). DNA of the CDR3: TGCAGTGCCCCCAGCGGGGGAAGCAATCAGCCCCAGTACTTC. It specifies CSAPSGGSNQPQYF.

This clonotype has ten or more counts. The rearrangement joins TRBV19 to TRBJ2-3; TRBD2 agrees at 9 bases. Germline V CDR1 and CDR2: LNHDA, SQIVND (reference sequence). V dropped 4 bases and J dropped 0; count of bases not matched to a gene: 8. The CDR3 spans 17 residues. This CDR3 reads CASSRERGEPSTDTQYF. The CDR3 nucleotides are TGTGCCAGTAGTAGGGAGCGGGGGGAACCTAGCACAGATACGCAGTATTTT.

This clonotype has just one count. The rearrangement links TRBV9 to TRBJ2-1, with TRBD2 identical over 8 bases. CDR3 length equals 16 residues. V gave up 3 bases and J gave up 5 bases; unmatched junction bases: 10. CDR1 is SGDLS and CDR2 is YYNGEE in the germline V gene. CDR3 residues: CASSAGWGGRNNEQFF. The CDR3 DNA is TGTGCCAGCAGCGCGGGGTGGGGCGGGAGGAACAATGAGCAGTTCTTC.

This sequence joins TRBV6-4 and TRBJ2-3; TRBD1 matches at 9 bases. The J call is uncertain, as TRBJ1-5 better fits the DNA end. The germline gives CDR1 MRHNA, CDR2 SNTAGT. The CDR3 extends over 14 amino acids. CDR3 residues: CASSIDRGSYTQHF. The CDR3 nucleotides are TGTGCCAGCAGTATTGACAGGGGGTCATATACGCAGCATTTT.

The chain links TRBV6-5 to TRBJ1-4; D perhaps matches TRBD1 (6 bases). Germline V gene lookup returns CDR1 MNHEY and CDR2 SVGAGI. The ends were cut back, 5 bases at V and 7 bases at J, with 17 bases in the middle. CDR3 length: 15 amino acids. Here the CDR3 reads CASSRGSGGGEKLFF. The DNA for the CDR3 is TGTGCCAGCAGTCGAGGATCGGGGGGCGGTGAAAAACTGTTTTTT.

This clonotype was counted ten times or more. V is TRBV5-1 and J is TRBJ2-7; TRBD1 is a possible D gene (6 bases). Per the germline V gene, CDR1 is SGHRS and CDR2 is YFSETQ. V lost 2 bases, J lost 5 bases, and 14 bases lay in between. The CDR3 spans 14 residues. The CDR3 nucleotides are TGCGCCAGCAGCTTAAGCCAGGGGTGGGACGAGCAGTACTTC. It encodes CASSLSQGWDEQYF.

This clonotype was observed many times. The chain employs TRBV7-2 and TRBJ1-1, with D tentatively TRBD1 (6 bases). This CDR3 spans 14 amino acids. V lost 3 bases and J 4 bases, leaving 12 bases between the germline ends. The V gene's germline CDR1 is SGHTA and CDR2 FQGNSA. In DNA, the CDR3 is TGTGCCAGCAGCTTCGACAGGCGGGGCACTGAAGCTTTCTTT. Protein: CASSFDRRGTEAFF.

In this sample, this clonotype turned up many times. The CDR3 spells CASSYGSIQQTQYF. In nucleotides, the CDR3 is TGTGCCAGCAGTTACGGTTCCATACAACAGACCCAGTACTTC. The V gene is TRBV6-6, the J gene TRBJ2-5, with unresolved D. With 2 bases removed from V and 6 bases from J, the gap between germline ends came to 13 bases. The CDR3 runs 14 residues. Germline CDR1 reads MNHNY; CDR2 reads SVGAGI (reference sequence).

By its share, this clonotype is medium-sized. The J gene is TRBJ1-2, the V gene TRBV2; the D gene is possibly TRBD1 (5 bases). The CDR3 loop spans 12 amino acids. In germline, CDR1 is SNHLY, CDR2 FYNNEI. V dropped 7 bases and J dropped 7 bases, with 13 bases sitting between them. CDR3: CASTVGDSGYTF. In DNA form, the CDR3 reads TGTGCCAGCACCGTCGGGGACTCTGGCTACACCTTC. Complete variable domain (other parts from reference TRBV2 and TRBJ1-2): EPEVTQTPSHQVTQMGQEVILRCVPISNHLYFYWYRQILGQKVEFLVSFYNNEISEKSEIFDDQFSVERPDGSNFTLKIRSTKLEDSAMYFCASTVGDSGYTFGSGTRLTVV.

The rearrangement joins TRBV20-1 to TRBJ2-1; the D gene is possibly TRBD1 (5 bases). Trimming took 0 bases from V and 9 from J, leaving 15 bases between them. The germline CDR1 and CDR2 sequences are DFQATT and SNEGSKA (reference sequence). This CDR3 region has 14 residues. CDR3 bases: TGCAGTGCTAGAGACCCAGGGTCGAACACTGAGCAGTTCTTC. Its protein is CSARDPGSNTEQFF.

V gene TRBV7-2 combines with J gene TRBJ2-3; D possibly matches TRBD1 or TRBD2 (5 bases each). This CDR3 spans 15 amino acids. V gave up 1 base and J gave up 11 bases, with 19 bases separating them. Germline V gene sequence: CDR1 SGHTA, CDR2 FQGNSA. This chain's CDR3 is CASSLGGTDYNEQYF. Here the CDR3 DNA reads TGTGCCAGCAGCTTAGGAGGGACCGACTACAATGAGCAGTATTTT. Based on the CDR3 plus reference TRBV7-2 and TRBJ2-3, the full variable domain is GAGVSQSPSNKVTEKGKDVELRCDPISGHTALYWYRQSLGQGLEFLIYFQGNSAPDKSGLPSDRFSAERTGGSVSTLTIQRTQQEDSAVYLCASSLGGTDYNEQYFGPGTRLTVL.

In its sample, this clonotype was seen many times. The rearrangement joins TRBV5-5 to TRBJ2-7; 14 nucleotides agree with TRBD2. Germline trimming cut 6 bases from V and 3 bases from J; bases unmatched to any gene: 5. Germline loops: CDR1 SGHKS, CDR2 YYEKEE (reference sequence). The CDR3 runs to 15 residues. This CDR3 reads CASTLGLAGGYEQYF. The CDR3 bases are TGTGCCAGCACCCTCGGACTAGCGGGGGGCTACGAGCAGTACTTC.

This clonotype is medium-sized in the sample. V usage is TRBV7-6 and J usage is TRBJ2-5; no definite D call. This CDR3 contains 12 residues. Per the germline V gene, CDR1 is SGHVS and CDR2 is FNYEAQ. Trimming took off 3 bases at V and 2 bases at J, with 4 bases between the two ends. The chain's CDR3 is CASSFLQETQYF. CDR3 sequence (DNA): TGTGCCAGCAGCTTCTTACAAGAGACCCAGTACTTC.

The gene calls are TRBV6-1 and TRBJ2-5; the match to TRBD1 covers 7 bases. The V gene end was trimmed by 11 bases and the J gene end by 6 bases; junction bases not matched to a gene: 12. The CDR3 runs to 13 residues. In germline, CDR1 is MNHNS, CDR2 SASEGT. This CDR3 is CAFGAGGWQTQYF. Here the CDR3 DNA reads TGTGCCTTCGGGGCAGGGGGATGGCAGACCCAGTACTTC.

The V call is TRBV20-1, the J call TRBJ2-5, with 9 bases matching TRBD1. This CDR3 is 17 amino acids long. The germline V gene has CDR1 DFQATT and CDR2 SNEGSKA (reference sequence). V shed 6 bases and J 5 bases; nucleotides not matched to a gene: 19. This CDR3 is CSATPIQGARDMETQYF. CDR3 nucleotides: TGCAGTGCCACTCCAATACAGGGGGCTCGGGATATGGAGACCCAGTACTTC.

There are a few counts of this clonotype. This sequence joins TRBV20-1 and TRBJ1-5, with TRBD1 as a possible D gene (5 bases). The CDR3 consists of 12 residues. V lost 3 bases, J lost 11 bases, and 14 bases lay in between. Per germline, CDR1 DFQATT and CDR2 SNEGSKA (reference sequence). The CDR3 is CSASLGGETQHF. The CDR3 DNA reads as TGCAGTGCTAGCCTGGGAGGGGAGACCCAGCATTTT.

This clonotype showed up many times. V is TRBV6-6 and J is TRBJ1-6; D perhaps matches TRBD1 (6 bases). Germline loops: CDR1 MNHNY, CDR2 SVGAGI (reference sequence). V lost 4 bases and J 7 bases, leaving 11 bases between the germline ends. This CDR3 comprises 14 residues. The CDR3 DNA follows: TGTGCCAGCAGTTCAGGGGAAAGGAATTCACCCCTCCACTTT. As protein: CASSSGERNSPLHF.

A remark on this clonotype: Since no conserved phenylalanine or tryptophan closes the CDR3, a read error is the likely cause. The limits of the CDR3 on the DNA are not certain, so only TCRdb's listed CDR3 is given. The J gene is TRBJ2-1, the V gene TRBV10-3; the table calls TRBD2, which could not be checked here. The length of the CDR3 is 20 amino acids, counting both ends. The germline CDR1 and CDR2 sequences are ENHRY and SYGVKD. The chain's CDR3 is CAISGGTSAVGSSYNEQGGV.